Below are 19 T cell receptor beta chains sequenced from a single sample in a study of blood T cells in healthy people across ages. Through a sample-barcoded 5' primer and a J-beta primer mix, a second PCR was run for roughly 7 to 11 cycles. TCRdb independently ran MiXCR on the 5' RACE reads; one entry per CDR3 protein. The sample lists 600,000 or so distinct CDR3 sequences, roughly 21% occurring once. The sequencing sample was made of blood. The receptors stem from a man aged 65 to 85 in good health.

In its sample, this clonotype was seen a few times. V gene TRBV12-3 or TRBV12-4 combines with J gene TRBJ1-1; 8 bases agree with TRBD1. The CDR3 is 12 amino acids. V lost 7 bases, J lost 10 bases, and 8 bases stayed unmatched. The CDR3 sequence is CASTRTGNLAFF. CDR3 DNA sequence: TGTGCCAGCACCAGGACAGGGAATCTAGCTTTCTTT.

V is TRBV20-1 and J is TRBJ2-3, with D unresolved. CDR3 length: 14 residues. Trimming pared 5 bases from V and 1 base from J, leaving 13 bases between. Germline assignment: CDR1 DFQATT and CDR2 SNEGSKA (reference sequence). For the CDR3, the DNA is TGCAGTGCTCCCTGGGTCGCGGGCACAGATACGCAGTATTTT. Protein: CSAPWVAGTDTQYF.

This clonotype showed up just once. The CDR3 bases are TGTGCCAGCAGTTTAGCGGCAGTAAAGGGCTACACCTTC. Its translation is CASSLAAVKGYTF. The chain couples TRBV12-3 or TRBV12-4 to TRBJ1-2; no clear D gene. The CDR3 loop spans 13 amino acids. Trimming took 0 bases from V and 8 from J, leaving 10 bases between them.

This chain uses TRBV5-1 with TRBJ2-3, with 8 bases aligning to TRBD2. The CDR3 loop spans 17 amino acids. The V gene end was trimmed by 0 bases and the J gene end by 2 bases; junction bases not matched to a gene: 8. Germline V gives CDR1 SGHRS, CDR2 YFSETQ. The CDR3 protein is CASSLALAGLNTDTQYF. Written as DNA, the CDR3 is TGCGCCAGCAGCTTGGCCCTAGCGGGCCTAAACACAGATACGCAGTATTTT.

There are a few counts of this clonotype. This chain uses TRBV3-1 with TRBJ2-1, with no clear D. The V end lost 0 bases, the J end lost 2 bases, and 8 bases lay between the germline ends. Germline CDR1 LGHDT, CDR2 YNNKEL (reference sequence). The CDR3 spans 15 residues. This CDR3 is CASSQDAAPYNEQFF. In nucleotides, the CDR3 is TGTGCCAGCAGCCAAGATGCGGCCCCCTACAATGAGCAGTTCTTC.

The genes are TRBV27 and TRBJ2-5, with TRBD1 as a possible D gene (6 bases). Germline lookup yields CDR1 MNHEY and CDR2 SMNVEV (reference sequence). This CDR3 has 16 residues. Trimming took off 4 bases at V and 2 bases at J, with 17 bases between the two ends. The CDR3 region is CASSSGHYMGQETQYF. The CDR3 nucleotides read TGTGCCAGCAGTTCGGGACATTATATGGGACAAGAGACCCAGTACTTC.

This clonotype was seen more than once but under ten times. The V and J genes are TRBV20-1 and TRBJ2-1, with a weak D call TRBD2 (6 bases). This CDR3 is 15 amino acids long. Trimming removed 0 bases from V and 3 bases from J, with 12 bases in between. Germline V gene data show CDR1 as DFQATT and CDR2 as SNEGSKA (reference sequence). Here the CDR3 reads CSARDLSGGYNEQFF. The CDR3 DNA reads TGCAGTGCTAGAGATCTTAGCGGAGGCTACAATGAGCAGTTCTTC.

The table lists this clonotype with many counts. V usage is TRBV11-2 and J usage is TRBJ2-7; possibly TRBD2 for D (6 bases). With 5 bases removed from V and 2 bases from J, the gap between germline ends came to 19 bases. The CDR3 has 16 residues. CDR1 and CDR2 (germline): SGHAT, FQNNGV. The CDR3 nucleotides read TGTGCCAGCAGCCCAGGCGGTCTAGCGCGTACCTACGAGCAGTACTTC. The encoded protein is CASSPGGLARTYEQYF.

The J gene is TRBJ2-5, the V gene TRBV21-1; the D call TRBD1 from the table was never checked on the DNA. TRBV21-1 is a pseudogene segment. The CDR3 has 16 amino acids. CDR3 sequence reads: CTSSKGTGIEFGTQYF. The CDR3 bases are TGTACCAGCAGCAAAGGGACAGGGATCGAGTTCGGGACCCAGTACTTC.

The V gene is TRBV14, the J gene TRBJ2-7; TRBD1 matches at 10 bases. V gave up 3 bases and J gave up 7 bases; unmatched junction bases: 6. This CDR3 is built from 14 residues. Per the germline V gene, CDR1 is SGHDN and CDR2 is FVKESK. DNA of the CDR3: TGTGCCAGCAGCCATCCGGGACAGGGGTATGAGCAGTACTTC. Residues: CASSHPGQGYEQYF.

The CDR3 coding sequence is TGTGCCAGCAGTCCACCCCCCTCGGACAGGAGGACCGGGGAGCTGTTTTTT. Translating gives CASSPPPSDRRTGELFF. V usage is TRBV12-3 or TRBV12-4 and J usage is TRBJ2-2, with 7 bases matching TRBD1. The CDR3 consists of 17 residues. Trimming took 5 bases from V and 5 from J; bases not matched to a gene: 14.

The table lists this clonotype with a count of one. This chain uses TRBV30 with TRBJ1-4; 10 bases are a match to TRBD1. There are 15 residues in the CDR3. Germline CDR1 is GTSNPN and CDR2 is SVGIG (reference sequence). Trimming cost V 2 bases and J 7 bases; bases outside gene matches: 7. In DNA form, the CDR3 reads TGTGCCTGGAGTCACGACAGGGGGCGGCCTGAAAAACTGTTTTTT. Protein product: CAWSHDRGRPEKLFF.

This clonotype showed up many times. CDR3 DNA: TGTGCCAGCAGCTTGCAACTGAACACCGGGGAGCTGTTTTTT. Protein product: CASSLQLNTGELFF. J is TRBJ2-2 and V is TRBV7-2; D gene ambiguous. Germline CDR1 SGHTA, CDR2 FQGNSA. V was trimmed by 3 bases and J by 1 base, leaving 6 bases between them. The CDR3 is 14 residues long.

This chain links TRBV12-3 or TRBV12-4 with TRBJ2-7; D is unclear. This CDR3 is 12 amino acids long. V was trimmed by 6 bases and J by 8 bases, leaving 14 bases between them. CDR3 sequence (DNA): TGTGCCAGCAGCCGAGGCCGGCGGAAGCAGTACTTC. Its translation is CASSRGRRKQYF.

V gene TRBV2 combines with J gene TRBJ1-5; D not resolved. The V gene's germline CDR1 is SNHLY and CDR2 FYNNEI. CDR3 size: 16 residues. V dropped 1 base and J dropped 0 bases, with 10 bases sitting between them. The CDR3 DNA follows: TGTGCCAGCAGTGAAGACAGATTTTATAGCAATCAGCCCCAGCATTTT. Translation: CASSEDRFYSNQPQHF.

The chain recombines TRBV5-5 with TRBJ2-5, with D possibly called TRBD1 or TRBD2 (6 bases each). This CDR3 is built from 13 residues. Germline CDR1 is SGHKS and CDR2 is YYEKEE (reference sequence). Trimming left V 4 bases short and J 5 bases short, with 12 bases between. CDR3 residues: CASSPLGGETQYF. Written as DNA, the CDR3 is TGTGCCAGCAGCCCACTAGGGGGGGAGACCCAGTACTTC. Complete variable domain (other parts from reference TRBV5-5 and TRBJ2-5): DAGVTQSPTHLIKTRGQQVTLRCSPISGHKSVSWYQQVLGQGPQFIFQYYEKEERGRGNFPDRFSARQFPNYSSELNVNALLLGDSALYLCASSPLGGETQYFGPGTRLLVL.

The chain carries TRBV20-1 and TRBJ2-6; perhaps TRBD1 as D (5 bases). Per the germline V gene, CDR1 is DFQATT and CDR2 is SNEGSKA (reference sequence). This CDR3 region has 17 residues. Trimming took 0 bases from V and 0 from J, leaving 12 bases between them. This CDR3 reads CSARDLDSVSGANVLTF. CDR3 in DNA: TGCAGTGCTAGAGATCTCGACAGCGTCTCTGGGGCCAACGTCCTGACTTTC.

This clonotype was observed a few times. This chain connects TRBV5-1 to TRBJ2-7; 8 nucleotides agree with TRBD2. The CDR3 runs 15 residues. V was pared by 4 bases and J by 0 bases, with 6 bases of the junction left unmatched. The germline V gene has CDR1 SGHRS and CDR2 YFSETQ. CDR3 nucleotides: TGCGCCAGCAGCACCGGGACTAGAGACTCCTACGAGCAGTACTTC. Translating it yields CASSTGTRDSYEQYF.

In this sample, this clonotype turned up a few times. The CDR3 DNA reads TGCGCCAGCAGCCTTCCCTCGGACAGGAAAGAGACCCAGTACTTC. Translated: CASSLPSDRKETQYF. V is TRBV5-1 and J is TRBJ2-5; 7 bases align to TRBD1. Germline V CDR1 and CDR2: SGHRS, YFSETQ. The CDR3 loop spans 15 amino acids. V lost 4 bases and J lost 3; bases outside the gene matches: 9.